This TCR beta chain was documented in a study of T cell responses to AZD1222 COVID-19 vaccine. Study-wide results and caveats: Females outnumbered males among donors, who were mostly white British; clonal diversity was possibly underestimated. Repertoire collection took place solely once the T cell response had peaked.

Between the trimmed V and J ends, which lost 0 bases and 10 bases, there was a span of 13 bases. CDR3 length: 14 residues. Germline V gene data show CDR1 as LGHNA and CDR2 as YNFKEQ. For this clone: Its antigen remains unknown.

Some clones are missing from TCRdb's copy, which holds only in-frame ones; the method was immunoSEQ multiplex PCR. Found here are 75,000 to 100,000 clones, 80% to 90% of them singletons; the top ten hold 1.6%. The material was peripheral blood, obtained on day 0 of AZD1222 vaccination. The receptor was derived from an adult in good health. This rearrangement joins TRBV4-2 to TRBJ2-1, with D perhaps matching TRBD1 (6 bases). The CDR3 nucleotides read TGTGCCAGCAGCCAAGAAACAGGGTTGGGCGAGCAGTTCTTC. Amino acid sequence: CASSQETGLGEQFF.